Below, 29 T cell receptor beta chains from the same sample are listed, as sequenced in a study of blood T cell repertoires in COVID-19. The protocol was immunoSEQ multiplex PCR, while the TCRdb copy is restricted to in-frame clones and leaves out a portion. The table shows 130,000 to 150,000 clones, with 75% to 90% occurring only once. Sequenced material: peripheral blood. Receptors were obtained from a woman aged 55-70 years with COVID-19, enrolled during active disease.

A remark on this clone: A junction end diverges from the germline sequence, so it may reflect a read error. The gene calls are TRBV11-1 and TRBJ1-2; TRBD1 matches 8 bases. Germline V gene data show CDR1 as SGHAT and CDR2 as FQDESV (reference sequence). This CDR3 contains 15 residues. CDR3 region: CASSGDRDRSYGYTF. The CDR3 DNA sequence: TGTGCCAGCAGCGGCGACCGGGACAGGAGTTATGGCTATACCTTC.

This clone was seen only a few times. The chain recombines TRBV27 with TRBJ1-1; 8 bases agree with TRBD1. The CDR3 spans 14 residues. Trimming at V came to 5 bases and at J to 2 bases, leaving 4 bases not matched to a gene. Germline CDR1 and CDR2: MNHEY and SMNVEV (reference sequence). The CDR3, as DNA: TGTGCCAGCAGTGCCCAGGGGGCTAACACTGAAGCTTTCTTT. Residues: CASSAQGANTEAFF.

The V gene is TRBV19, the J gene TRBJ1-3, with 8 positions matching TRBD1. V dropped 6 bases and J dropped 3; count of bases not matched to a gene: 7. This CDR3 is built from 15 residues. Germline V gives CDR1 LNHDA, CDR2 SQIVND (reference sequence). The CDR3 region has the DNA TGTGCCAGTAGAGCCGGGACAGGAAATGGAAACACCATATATTTT. Translated, it gives CASRAGTGNGNTIYF.

In its sample, this clone was seen once. The chain is built from TRBV9 and TRBJ1-1; perhaps TRBD1 as D (6 bases). The CDR3 extends over 15 amino acids. The V end lost 0 bases, the J end lost 2 bases, and 11 bases lay between the germline ends. CDR1 and CDR2 (germline): SGDLS, YYNGEE. For the CDR3, the DNA is TGTGCCAGCAGCGTAGGCAGGGGTTTAAACACTGAAGCTTTCTTT. Amino acid sequence: CASSVGRGLNTEAFF.

This clone is a singleton in its sample. J is TRBJ2-3 and V is TRBV3-1 (or the pseudogene TRBV3-2), with TRBD2 matching over 11 bases. Germline V gene sequence: CDR1 LGHDT, CDR2 YNNKEL (reference sequence). After removal of 1 base from V and 0 bases from J, the junction contained 9 bases not matched to a gene. The CDR3 covers 19 residues. CDR3 sequence: CASSQGSSGGVYSTDTQYF. The CDR3 DNA reads TGTGCCAGCAGCCAAGGGAGTAGCGGGGGGGTATATAGCACAGATACGCAGTATTTT.

The chain links TRBV6-5 to TRBJ1-2; D remains ambiguous. Germline V gene sequence: CDR1 MNHEY, CDR2 SVGAGI. Trimming removed 5 bases at V and 2 bases at J, with 9 bases between. CDR3 length: 13 amino acids. CDR3 sequence reads: CASSRSPNYGYTF. The CDR3 coding sequence is TGTGCCAGCAGTCGGAGTCCAAACTATGGCTACACCTTC.

The chain combines TRBV6-5 with TRBJ1-1; tentative D call: TRBD1 (5 bases). The CDR3 has 16 residues. Germline CDR1 reads MNHEY; CDR2 reads SVGAGI. The V end was cut by 0 bases, the J end by 6 bases, with 17 bases between. The CDR3 protein is CASSYSPDSTGSEAFF. The DNA of the CDR3 is TGTGCCAGCAGTTACTCCCCTGACAGTACTGGATCTGAAGCTTTCTTT.

This clone was recorded once. The V call is TRBV7-9, the J call TRBJ2-6; 8 bases fit TRBD1. CDR1 and CDR2 (germline): SEHNR, FQNEAQ (reference sequence). CDR3 length: 19 amino acids. The junction had 10 bases not matched to a gene; V was cut back by 3 bases and J by 0 bases. The CDR3 bases are TGTGCCAGCAGCTTCCCCAGGACAGGGTTACCCTCTGGGGCCAACGTCCTGACTTTC. Translating it yields CASSFPRTGLPSGANVLTF.

The chain carries TRBV15 and TRBJ2-4; D call uncertain. V gave up 0 bases and J gave up 6 bases, with 12 bases separating them. CDR1 and CDR2 from the germline V gene are LNHNV and YYDKDF (reference sequence). The CDR3 has 15 residues. CDR3 sequence reads: CATSRDLVVLNIQYF. Here the CDR3 DNA reads TGTGCCACCAGCAGAGATCTCGTTGTCCTAAACATTCAGTACTTC.

CDR3 nucleotides: TGCGCCAGCAGCCAAGGGACAGGGGGCCCTAATGGCTACACCTTC. It encodes CASSQGTGGPNGYTF. V usage is TRBV4-1 and J usage is TRBJ1-2; TRBD1 aligns across 11 bases. Trimming took 1 base from V and 6 from J; bases not matched to a gene: 4. Germline lookup yields CDR1 MGHRA and CDR2 YSYEKL. The CDR3 covers 15 residues.

This clone was seen just once. The gene calls are TRBV19 and TRBJ1-1, with D maybe TRBD1 (5 bases). Germline CDR1 reads LNHDA; CDR2 reads SQIVND (reference sequence). V shed 4 bases and J shed 10 bases, with 16 bases lying between them. This CDR3 spans 13 amino acids. The CDR3 bases are TGTGCCAGTAGTACTCCTCTTCCAAGGGGAGCTTTCTTT. The encoded protein is CASSTPLPRGAFF. Drawing the rest from reference TRBV19 and TRBJ1-1, the complete variable domain is DGGITQSPKYLFRKEGQNVTLSCEQNLNHDAMYWYRQDPGQGLRLIYYSQIVNDFQKGDIAEGYSVSREKKESFPLTVTSAQKNPTAFYLCASSTPLPRGAFFGQGTRLTVV.

This clone was counted once. V gene TRBV2 combines with J gene TRBJ1-1, with TRBD1 matching over 10 bases. V shed 6 bases and J 2 bases; nucleotides not matched to a gene: 15. The CDR3 extends over 18 amino acids. The germline V gene has CDR1 SNHLY and CDR2 FYNNEI. CDR3 DNA sequence: TGTGCCAGCAGCGCCGCGACAGGGGGCGCTGGGATAAACACTGAAGCTTTCTTT. Translated: CASSAATGGAGINTEAFF.

This chain links TRBV25-1 with TRBJ2-3; tentatively, D is TRBD2 (5 bases). V lost 5 bases and J 3 bases, leaving 9 bases between the germline ends. CDR1 is MGHDK, CDR2 SYGVNS, per germline. The CDR3 spans 13 residues. DNA for the CDR3: TGTGCCAGCAGTACCCGGGGTACAGATACGCAGTATTTT. It is translated as CASSTRGTDTQYF.

V gene TRBV12-3 or TRBV12-4 combines with J gene TRBJ2-3; D might be TRBD2 (5 bases). Trimming took 8 bases from V and 2 from J, leaving 11 bases between them. The CDR3 has 13 amino acids. CDR3 sequence: CASEGSNTDTQYF. The CDR3 DNA is TGTGCCAGCGAGGGCTCAAACACAGATACGCAGTATTTT.

The V and J genes are TRBV19 and TRBJ2-5; D is possibly TRBD1 (5 bases). In germline, CDR1 is LNHDA, CDR2 SQIVND (reference sequence). The CDR3 runs 14 residues. The V end lost 6 bases, the J end lost 5 bases, and 16 bases lay between the germline ends. The CDR3 loop is CASSQGALGETQYF. The CDR3 coding sequence is TGTGCCAGTAGCCAAGGGGCGTTGGGGGAGACCCAGTACTTC.

The chain uses TRBV7-3 and TRBJ2-3; TRBD1 is a possible D gene (6 bases). V lost 4 bases, J lost 2 bases, and 10 bases lay in between. CDR1 is SGHTA and CDR2 is FQGTGA in the germline V gene. CDR3 length: 14 amino acids. The CDR3 sequence is CASSSGTTTDTQYF. The CDR3 region has the DNA TGTGCCAGCAGCTCCGGGACAACCACAGATACGCAGTATTTT.

This chain connects TRBV5-4 to TRBJ2-2, with D perhaps TRBD2 (7 bases). This CDR3 comprises 15 residues. V was trimmed by 1 base and J by 4 bases, leaving 11 bases between them. CDR1 is SGHNT, CDR2 YYREEE, per germline (reference sequence). CDR3 loop: CASSLYREGTGELFF. DNA for the CDR3: TGTGCCAGCAGCTTGTACAGGGAGGGCACCGGGGAGCTGTTTTTT.

The gene calls are TRBV25-1 and TRBJ2-1, with unresolved D. The CDR3 has 13 amino acids. The V gene's germline CDR1 is MGHDK and CDR2 SYGVNS. The V and J ends lost 4 bases and 7 bases respectively, with 11 bases between them. CDR3 coding DNA: TGTGCCAGCAGTGCGATGTCCGCGAATGAGCAGTTCTTC. Translating gives CASSAMSANEQFF. The variable domain in full, with the rest retrieved from reference TRBV25-1 and TRBJ2-1, is EADIYQTPRYLVIGTGKKITLECSQTMGHDKMYWYQQDPGMELHLIHYSYGVNSTEKGDLSSESTVSRIRTEHFPLTLESARPSHTSQYLCASSAMSANEQFFGPGTRLTVL.

The V call is TRBV6-4, the J call TRBJ2-7; 10 nucleotides align to TRBD1. Germline V CDR1 and CDR2: MRHNA, SNTAGT. This CDR3 is built from 13 residues. V was clipped by 6 bases and J by 3 bases; unmatched bases: 2. CDR3 DNA: TGTGCCAGCAGCCGGGACAGGGGCTACGAGCAGTACTTC. This encodes CASSRDRGYEQYF.

The chain employs TRBV5-8 and TRBJ2-3; the D gene is possibly TRBD1 (6 bases). The V end lost 1 base, the J end lost 2 bases, and 11 bases lay between the germline ends. This CDR3 spans 15 amino acids. The germline V gene encodes CDR1 SGHTS and CDR2 YDEGEE. CDR3 sequence reads: CASSLFQGFTDTQYF. The CDR3 DNA reads TGTGCCAGCAGCTTGTTTCAGGGGTTCACAGATACGCAGTATTTT.

The chain is built from TRBV5-1 and TRBJ2-7, with 7 bases aligning to TRBD1. Germline lookup yields CDR1 SGHRS and CDR2 YFSETQ. There are 15 residues in the CDR3. V gave up 4 bases and J gave up 3 bases; unmatched junction bases: 10. CDR3 DNA: TGCGCCAGCAGCCCAGCCGGACAGGCGGGCTACGAGCAGTACTTC. It yields the protein CASSPAGQAGYEQYF.

DNA for the CDR3: TGTGCCAGCAGTTACTCGTCTAGCGGGGGGGCCAATGAGCAGTTCTTC. Translating gives CASSYSSSGGANEQFF. The chain employs TRBV6-2 or TRBV6-3 and TRBJ2-1; 12 bases align to TRBD2. The CDR3 has 16 residues. Trimming cost V 0 bases and J 6 bases; bases outside gene matches: 3. Germline lookup yields CDR1 MNHEY and CDR2 SVGEGT.

The chain has TRBV7-8 and TRBJ1-2; D not certain. Trimming left V 3 bases short and J 4 bases short, with 15 bases between. Germline assignment: CDR1 SGHVS and CDR2 FQNEAQ. The length of the CDR3 is 15 residues. The CDR3, as DNA: TGTGCCAGCAGCTTTTACACAGAAAACTTCTATGGCTACACCTTC. It translates to CASSFYTENFYGYTF.

This chain links TRBV24-1 with TRBJ2-1; 10 bases line up with TRBD1. Germline loops: CDR1 KGHDR, CDR2 SFDVKD. This CDR3 has 14 residues. V trimming: 0 bases; J trimming: 11 bases; junction bases outside the gene matches: 3. The CDR3 here is CATSDLGDRGQQFF. The CDR3 DNA is TGTGCCACCAGTGATTTGGGGGACAGGGGCCAGCAGTTCTTC.

CDR3 loop: CASSFRGQSTDTQYF. The CDR3 DNA sequence: TGTGCCAGCAGCTTTAGGGGACAGAGTACAGATACGCAGTATTTT. The rearrangement links TRBV5-8 to TRBJ2-3; 7 bases align to TRBD1. The junction had 6 bases not matched to a gene; V was cut back by 2 bases and J by 3 bases. The CDR3 contains 15 residues. Looked up from germline, CDR1 is SGHTS and CDR2 is YDEGEE.

This clone occurred once. The chain recombines TRBV28 with TRBJ2-1, with 7 nucleotides matching TRBD1. The germline gives CDR1 MDHEN, CDR2 SYDVKM. This CDR3 is built from 15 residues. V dropped 4 bases and J dropped 9; count of bases not matched to a gene: 12. DNA for the CDR3: TGTGCCAGCAGTTCCCACAGGGGCATCCATCCTGAGCAGTTCTTC. The encoded protein is CASSSHRGIHPEQFF.

V usage is TRBV27 and J usage is TRBJ1-5; D gene uncertain. With 3 bases removed from V and 0 bases from J, the gap between germline ends came to 6 bases. Germline CDR1 MNHEY, CDR2 SMNVEV (reference sequence). The CDR3 has 14 residues. CDR3 loop: CASSFRFSNQPQHF. CDR3 in DNA: TGTGCCAGCAGTTTTCGGTTTAGCAATCAGCCCCAGCATTTT.

The chain carries TRBV6-1 and TRBJ1-1; D might be TRBD1 (5 bases). Looked up from germline, CDR1 is MNHNS and CDR2 is SASEGT. Trimming stripped 0 bases from V and 1 base from J, with 24 bases between. The CDR3 is 20 amino acids. The CDR3 region has the DNA TGTGCCAGCAGTGAAGCGTGGGGGGGAGGGCCCGGACGGGAGAACACTGAAGCTTTCTTT. Residues: CASSEAWGGGPGRENTEAFF.

The rearrangement joins TRBV7-2 to TRBJ2-7, with no clear D. V lost 4 bases and J 0 bases, leaving 4 bases between the germline ends. Germline-derived CDR1 and CDR2 are SGHTA and FQGNSA. The CDR3 covers 12 residues. The CDR3 sequence: CASSSLSYEQYF. The CDR3 DNA reads as TGTGCCAGCAGCTCTCTCTCCTACGAGCAGTACTTC.